This TCR beta chain was identified during a study of siplizumab effects on memory and regulatory T cells. This table comes from immunoSEQ multiplex PCR, and its TCRdb copy is limited to in-frame clones, with some not included. The sample records under 130,000 clones, roughly 91% being singletons. General observations from the study: Both greater diversity than memory cells and a major contribution to the alloresponse seemed to characterize naive T cells. Sequences below about 10^-5 frequency were poorly captured, and few alloreactive clones mapped to unstimulated subsets. Among sequences traceable to unstimulated CD4+ memory cells, alloreactive ones were significantly reduced by siplizumab. Mappable CD4+ clones that were alloreactive averaged approximately 64% Treg-derived with siplizumab versus approximately 27% in controls.

Trimming left V 0 bases short and J 0 bases short, with 14 bases between. The length of the CDR3 is 16 residues. Germline V gives CDR1 GTSNPN, CDR2 SVGIG (reference sequence). On this clone itself: Its antigen is undetermined.

The TCR sequence derives from a human donor in good health. Sequencing was carried out using CD4+ T cells sorted from blood. This sequence joins TRBV30 and TRBJ2-5, with D perhaps matching TRBD2 (6 bases). CDR3 nucleotide sequence: TGTGCCTGGAGTGTATCCAGGACTAACTACCAAGAGACCCAGTACTTC. Amino acids: CAWSVSRTNYQETQYF.